The 14 T cell receptor beta chains presented below share a single source sample, sequenced in a study of T-cell memory formation after mild COVID-19. TCRdb ran MiXCR on the 5' RACE reads and lists one entry per CDR3 protein. Among some 330,000 distinct CDR3 sequences listed, around 21% were seen once. The sequenced sample was PBMCs or a T cell subset sorted from them (not recorded which). These receptors were taken from an adult woman who had mild COVID-19 (a few samples of this study predate the infection). Cell type and time point are not known.

V and J are TRBV6-2 or TRBV6-3 and TRBJ1-5, with 9 bases identical to TRBD1. The CDR3 loop spans 15 amino acids. The germline V gene encodes CDR1 MNHEY and CDR2 SVGEGT. V lost 7 bases to trimming and J lost 3 bases; unmatched junction nucleotides: 7. DNA of the CDR3: TGTGCCAGCATTCCCGGGACAGGGTTCAATCAGCCCCAGCATTTT. It translates to CASIPGTGFNQPQHF.

This CDR3 is CASSGLETQYF. The CDR3, as DNA: TGTGCCAGCAGTGGATTGGAGACCCAGTACTTC. V usage is TRBV2 and J usage is TRBJ2-5; the D is unclear. V was pared by 4 bases and J by 5 bases, with 5 bases between. In germline, CDR1 is SNHLY, CDR2 FYNNEI. The CDR3 covers 11 residues. Looking up the rest from reference TRBV2 and TRBJ2-5 gives the full variable domain: EPEVTQTPSHQVTQMGQEVILRCVPISNHLYFYWYRQILGQKVEFLVSFYNNEISEKSEIFDDQFSVERPDGSNFTLKIRSTKLEDSAMYFCASSGLETQYFGPGTRLLVL.

The rearrangement links TRBV14 to TRBJ1-2; possibly TRBD1 for D (5 bases). Germline CDR1 and CDR2: SGHDN and FVKESK. V was cut by 2 bases and J by 0 bases, with 16 bases left in between. This CDR3 spans 17 amino acids. Here the CDR3 DNA reads TGTGCCAGCAGCCAACTTGTGACAGAGCGACCTAACTATGGCTACACCTTC. It translates to CASSQLVTERPNYGYTF.

This clonotype has a single count. This chain connects TRBV7-7 to TRBJ1-3; D remains ambiguous. The CDR3 loop spans 14 amino acids. The V end lost 2 bases, the J end lost 2 bases, and 7 bases lay between the germline ends. CDR1 SSHAT and CDR2 FNYEAQ come from the germline V gene (reference sequence). The CDR3 sequence: CASSLSGAGNTIYF. The CDR3 DNA reads TGTGCCAGCAGCTTAAGTGGGGCTGGAAACACCATATATTTT.

This clonotype was seen a few times. The chain links TRBV5-1 to TRBJ2-6, with TRBD1 identical over 7 bases. Germline V lookup: CDR1 SGHRS, CDR2 YFSETQ. The J segment lost 0 bases and the V segment lost 4 bases, leaving 10 bases of the junction unmatched. This CDR3 has 18 amino acids. The CDR3 DNA reads TGCGCCAGCAGCACCATGGGGACAGTCCTCTCTGGGGCCAACGTCCTGACTTTC. This translates into CASSTMGTVLSGANVLTF.

V and J are TRBV18 and TRBJ2-3; 10 bases match TRBD2. CDR3 length equals 16 residues. J gave up 2 bases and V 3 bases, and 5 bases lay outside the gene matches. CDR1 is KGHSH and CDR2 is LQKENI in the germline V gene. Here the CDR3 reads CASSPLAGDLTDTQYF. The CDR3 DNA reads TGTGCCAGCTCACCTCTAGCGGGAGATCTCACAGATACGCAGTATTTT.

This chain connects TRBV12-3 or TRBV12-4 to TRBJ1-1, with D hard to call. This CDR3 region has 13 residues. V shed 5 bases and J shed 3 bases, with 10 bases lying between them. The CDR3 bases are TGTGCCAGCAGTACCCCGGAGGACACTGAAGCTTTCTTT. It translates to CASSTPEDTEAFF.

This chain connects TRBV15 to TRBJ2-1; perhaps D is TRBD1 or TRBD2 (6 bases each). Germline CDR1 is LNHNV and CDR2 is YYDKDF (reference sequence). Trimming cost V 4 bases and J 11 bases, with 21 bases left between them. This CDR3 contains 15 residues. The chain's CDR3 is CATSTPGGRLIQQFF. The CDR3 DNA sequence: TGTGCCACCAGCACGCCCGGGGGCCGCCTTATCCAGCAGTTCTTC. The full variable domain, completed using reference TRBV15 and TRBJ2-1, is DAMVIQNPRYQVTQFGKPVTLSCSQTLNHNVMYWYQQKSSQAPKLLFHYYDKDFNNEADTPDNFQSRRPNTSFCFLDIRSPGLGDTAMYLCATSTPGGRLIQQFFGPGTRLTVL.

This clonotype has a handful of counts. The chain joins TRBV15 to TRBJ2-1; TRBD2 is a possible D gene (5 bases). Germline V gives CDR1 LNHNV, CDR2 YYDKDF (reference sequence). The CDR3 totals 16 residues. Trimming left V 0 bases short and J 7 bases short, with 16 bases between. The CDR3 nucleotides are TGTGCCACCAGCAGAGACCTCGGGAATGGCCGGAATGAGCAGTTCTTC. It yields the protein CATSRDLGNGRNEQFF.

This clonotype was observed at least ten times. The chain has TRBV7-2 and TRBJ2-3, with D possibly matching TRBD1 (6 bases). The V end was cut by 5 bases, the J end by 2 bases, with 8 bases between. The CDR3 is 13 residues long. Germline values: CDR1 SGHTA, CDR2 FQGNSA. The CDR3 nucleotides are TGTGCCAGCAGCCGACAGGTCACAGATACGCAGTATTTT. It codes for CASSRQVTDTQYF.

This clonotype was seen a handful of times. The chain combines TRBV6-2 or TRBV6-3 with TRBJ2-7, with 10 bases identical to TRBD2. V gave up 2 bases and J gave up 2 bases; unmatched junction bases: 6. The CDR3 loop spans 16 amino acids. Germline CDR1 is MNHEY and CDR2 is SVGEGT. The chain's CDR3 is CASSYVSSGGAYEQYF. The CDR3 region has the DNA TGTGCCAGCAGTTACGTTTCCAGCGGGGGGGCCTACGAGCAGTACTTC.

The rearrangement uses TRBV7-6 and TRBJ2-5; D gene unclear. The CDR3 has 15 amino acids. Germline CDR1 and CDR2: SGHVS and FNYEAQ. V was pared by 4 bases and J by 2 bases, with 14 bases between. The CDR3 nucleotides read TGTGCCAGCAGCTCGTACGGCTCCCGGCAAGAGACCCAGTACTTC. It encodes CASSSYGSRQETQYF.

The chain couples TRBV7-9 to TRBJ2-1, with no clear D. Germline V lookup: CDR1 SEHNR, CDR2 FQNEAQ (reference sequence). The V gene lost 5 bases and the J gene lost 16 bases, with 21 bases spanning the gap. CDR3 size: 13 residues. DNA for the CDR3: TGTGCCAGCAGCCCCCCCGGTGGGGTGGGTGAATTCTTC. It specifies CASSPPGGVGEFF.

The V and J genes are TRBV5-1 and TRBJ2-1; D gene ambiguous. The CDR3 is made up of 13 amino acids. Germline values: CDR1 SGHRS, CDR2 YFSETQ. V was clipped by 2 bases and J by 9 bases, with 12 bases between them. The CDR3: CASSLAGPGEQFF. Written as DNA, the CDR3 is TGCGCCAGCAGCTTAGCTGGACCGGGTGAGCAGTTCTTC. The full variable domain, its missing parts supplied by reference TRBV5-1 and TRBJ2-1, is KAGVTQTPRYLIKTRGQQVTLSCSPISGHRSVSWYQQTPGQGLQFLFEYFSETQRNKGNFPGRFSGRQFSNSRSEMNVSTLELGDSALYLCASSLAGPGEQFFGPGTRLTVL.